What follows are 5 T cell receptor beta chains derived from one specimen sequenced in a study of cytomegalovirus exposure and HLA in healthy donors. The PCR used 60 Vbeta and 13 Jbeta primers. Produced via immunoSEQ multiplex PCR; TCRdb's table is partial and in-frame only. The top ten clones hold about 0.37% of a sample with about 200,000 clones, 79% of them seen once. The sequenced material came from PBMCs. Receptor source: a male donor in good health and CMV-seropositive.

V and J are TRBV28 and TRBJ1-1; 7 nucleotides align to TRBD1. CDR1 is MDHEN and CDR2 is SYDVKM in the germline V gene. Trimming at V came to 6 bases and at J to 2 bases, leaving 15 bases not matched to a gene. This CDR3 spans 17 amino acids. The CDR3 loop reads CASSLVSNYRGNTEAFF. Written as DNA, the CDR3 is TGTGCCAGCAGCCTAGTATCGAATTACAGGGGAAACACTGAAGCTTTCTTT. The complete variable domain, with remaining parts taken from reference TRBV28 and TRBJ1-1, reads DVKVTQSSRYLVKRTGEKVFLECVQDMDHENMFWYRQDPGLGLRLIYFSYDVKMKEKGDIPEGYSVSREKKERFSLILESASTNQTSMYLCASSLVSNYRGNTEAFFGQGTRLTVV.

In its sample, this clone was seen once. The V and J genes are TRBV7-8 and TRBJ2-7; weak D call: TRBD2 (5 bases). This CDR3 comprises 15 residues. Trimming removed 6 bases from V and 2 bases from J, with 17 bases in between. In germline, CDR1 is SGHVS, CDR2 FQNEAQ. CDR3 amino acids: CASSPNVGVPYEQYF. DNA for the CDR3: TGTGCCAGCAGTCCAAACGTCGGGGTCCCCTACGAGCAGTACTTC.

This chain uses TRBV7-2 with TRBJ2-7, with 14 bases identical to TRBD2. Germline V CDR1 and CDR2: SGHTA, FQGNSA. V lost 5 bases to trimming and J lost 2 bases; unmatched junction nucleotides: 8. This CDR3 has 17 amino acids. The CDR3 DNA reads as TGTGCCAGCAGCGCCCGACGACTAGCGGGGGGGCCCTACGAGCAGTACTTC. Amino acids: CASSARRLAGGPYEQYF.

This chain uses TRBV27 with TRBJ1-1; 8 bases agree with TRBD1. J lost 4 bases, V lost 8 bases, and 3 bases had no gene match. Germline-derived CDR1 and CDR2 are MNHEY and SMNVEV (reference sequence). This CDR3 is built from 12 residues. This CDR3 is CASGTGGTEAFF. DNA of the CDR3: TGTGCCAGCGGTACAGGGGGCACTGAAGCTTTCTTT.

This clone has a handful of counts. This rearrangement joins TRBV6-6 to TRBJ1-1, with TRBD1 as a possible D gene (6 bases). Trimming removed 9 bases from V and 1 base from J, with 12 bases in between. The CDR3 spans 13 residues. The germline CDR1 and CDR2 sequences are MNHNY and SVGAGI (reference sequence). CDR3 protein: CASVTGPNTEAFF. The CDR3 DNA reads TGTGCCAGTGTTACAGGGCCGAACACTGAAGCTTTCTTT.